Shown below are 30 T cell receptor beta chains from a single sample sequenced in a study of blood T cell repertoires in COVID-19. The data were produced by immunoSEQ multiplex PCR, yet TCRdb's version contains in-frame clones alone and is incomplete. The sample holds roughly 38,000 clones, under 90% seen once. The specimen was peripheral blood. These receptors all come from a man aged 55 to 69 with COVID-19, enrolled during active disease.

The V gene is TRBV7-2, the J gene TRBJ2-1, with D perhaps TRBD2 (5 bases). The V end lost 1 base, the J end lost 6 bases, and 19 bases lay between the germline ends. This CDR3 is built from 17 residues. CDR1 and CDR2 (germline): SGHTA, FQGNSA. In nucleotides, the CDR3 is TGTGCCAGCAGCTTAGGCTATAGGGCGAGGGCTAGCAATGAGCAGTTCTTC. It encodes CASSLGYRARASNEQFF.

In its sample, this clone was seen once. J is TRBJ2-7 and V is TRBV14, with 11 bases matching TRBD1. This CDR3 is built from 15 residues. The germline V gene encodes CDR1 SGHDN and CDR2 FVKESK. The trim removed 2 bases at V and 7 bases at J, leaving 7 bases unmatched. The CDR3 sequence is CASSQMDRGLREQYF. In nucleotides, the CDR3 is TGTGCCAGCAGCCAAATGGACAGGGGGCTCCGGGAGCAGTACTTC.

This clone was observed a handful of times. This sequence joins TRBV12-1 and TRBJ1-2. TRBV12-1 has pseudogene status. The CDR3 is 13 residues long. As DNA, the CDR3 is TGTGCCAGCAGCCCAATGGAGCCAAAGGGCTACACCTTC. Translation gives CASSPMEPKGYTF.

This rearrangement joins TRBV19 to TRBJ1-5; TRBD1 matches at 7 bases. The CDR3 extends over 14 amino acids. Germline V gives CDR1 LNHDA, CDR2 SQIVND (reference sequence). J lost 5 bases, V lost 7 bases, and 8 bases had no gene match. The CDR3 protein is CASTPPDRYQPQHF. In DNA, the CDR3 is TGTGCCAGTACCCCACCGGACAGGTATCAGCCCCAGCATTTT.

Details on this clone: Within the sample, other DNA sequences also encode this same CDR3. The chain recombines TRBV6-1 with TRBJ2-1; no clear D. The CDR3 runs 14 residues. V lost 2 bases and J 0 bases, leaving 5 bases between the germline ends. The germline V gene encodes CDR1 MNHNS and CDR2 SASEGT. For the CDR3, the DNA is TGTGCCAGCAGTGAAAGGAGCTCCTACAATGAGCAGTTCTTC. It yields the protein CASSERSSYNEQFF.

The chain links TRBV6-5 to TRBJ2-7; D is possibly TRBD1 (5 bases). Germline V gives CDR1 MNHEY, CDR2 SVGAGI. Trimming pared 8 bases from V and 1 base from J, leaving 9 bases between. CDR3 length: 12 residues. CDR3 bases: TGTGCCAGCCAGACAGCTTCCTACGAGCAGTACTTC. Translating it yields CASQTASYEQYF.

This sequence joins TRBV12-3 or TRBV12-4 and TRBJ1-2; a weak D match, TRBD1 (5 bases). The CDR3 extends over 12 amino acids. V dropped 7 bases and J dropped 5 bases, with 11 bases sitting between them. The chain's CDR3 is CASTIPGYGYTF. The DNA for the CDR3 is TGTGCCAGCACCATCCCAGGGTATGGCTACACCTTC.

The genes are TRBV9 and TRBJ2-1; D gene unclear. The CDR3 covers 16 residues. Trimming stripped 4 bases from V and 0 bases from J, with 14 bases between. The V gene's germline CDR1 is SGDLS and CDR2 YYNGEE. In nucleotides, the CDR3 is TGTGCCAGCAGCATGACTGCCCTCGACTCCTACAATGAGCAGTTCTTC. This gives the protein CASSMTALDSYNEQFF.

This chain joins TRBV18 and TRBJ2-2; 8 positions match TRBD1. CDR3 length: 15 residues. Germline V gene lookup returns CDR1 KGHSH and CDR2 LQKENI. Germline trimming cut 5 bases from V and 1 base from J; bases unmatched to any gene: 3. CDR3 protein: CASSFGQGNTGELFF. The CDR3, as DNA: TGTGCCAGCTCATTTGGACAGGGGAACACCGGGGAGCTGTTTTTT.

V usage is TRBV6-5 and J usage is TRBJ1-2; tentative D call: TRBD1 (5 bases). The V end was cut by 9 bases, the J end by 2 bases, with 13 bases between. The CDR3 runs to 13 residues. Germline V gene sequence: CDR1 MNHEY, CDR2 SVGAGI. The CDR3 sequence: CASGEGINYGYTF. CDR3 DNA: TGTGCCAGTGGGGAGGGGATCAACTATGGCTACACCTTC.

This chain uses TRBV28 with TRBJ2-6, with a tentative D call TRBD2 (5 bases). This CDR3 spans 16 amino acids. V lost 4 bases and J 1 base, leaving 11 bases between the germline ends. Germline CDR1 MDHEN, CDR2 SYDVKM. Written as DNA, the CDR3 is TGTGCCAGCAGTTCTGGCCGGACTTCTGGGGCCAACGTCCTGACTTTC. It yields the protein CASSSGRTSGANVLTF. Drawing the rest from reference TRBV28 and TRBJ2-6, the complete variable domain is DVKVTQSSRYLVKRTGEKVFLECVQDMDHENMFWYRQDPGLGLRLIYFSYDVKMKEKGDIPEGYSVSREKKERFSLILESASTNQTSMYLCASSSGRTSGANVLTFGAGSRLTVL.

This chain connects TRBV6-5 to TRBJ2-7; D is possibly TRBD1 (5 bases). This CDR3 is 16 amino acids long. The V end lost 0 bases, the J end lost 0 bases, and 12 bases lay between the germline ends. Germline CDR1 and CDR2: MNHEY and SVGAGI. CDR3 coding DNA: TGTGCCAGCAGTTACTCCGGGCCGCAGGGCTCCTACGAGCAGTACTTC. Translating it yields CASSYSGPQGSYEQYF.

This sequence joins TRBV9 and TRBJ1-5; 7 bases align to TRBD1. Germline loops: CDR1 SGDLS, CDR2 YYNGEE. CDR3 length: 18 amino acids. Losses at the gene ends were 8 bases for V and 5 bases for J; bases not matched to a gene: 22. CDR3 bases: TGTGCCAGTGGCGGGGACAGTGCGCAAACTTTACTAGATCAGCCCCAGCATTTT. This encodes CASGGDSAQTLLDQPQHF.

The V gene is TRBV29-1, the J gene TRBJ2-5; a possible D gene is TRBD2 (6 bases). Germline V gene sequence: CDR1 SQVTM, CDR2 ANQGSEA. This CDR3 contains 18 residues. The V end lost 6 bases, the J end lost 0 bases, and 26 bases lay between the germline ends. CDR3 protein: CSVHPGPRGKHHQETQYF. The CDR3 DNA sequence: TGCAGCGTGCATCCAGGTCCTCGCGGGAAGCATCACCAAGAGACCCAGTACTTC.

This clone was seen only a few times. The gene calls are TRBV6-5 and TRBJ1-2; 7 bases match TRBD1. CDR1 is MNHEY, CDR2 SVGAGI, per germline. The CDR3 sequence is 13 residues long. The trim removed 6 bases at V and 3 bases at J, leaving 4 bases unmatched. Here the CDR3 reads CASRVGQDYGYTF. The CDR3 bases are TGTGCCAGCAGGGTCGGACAGGACTATGGCTACACCTTC.

The V gene is TRBV3-1 (or the pseudogene TRBV3-2), the J gene TRBJ2-1, with 10 bases identical to TRBD2. The V gene end was trimmed by 0 bases and the J gene end by 15 bases; junction bases not matched to a gene: 8. CDR3 length equals 14 residues. Germline loops: CDR1 LGHDT, CDR2 YNNKEL (reference sequence). CDR3 nucleotides: TGTGCCAGCAGCCAAGATAGTAGCGGGAGGATCGCGTTCTTC. Its translation is CASSQDSSGRIAFF.

The rearrangement links TRBV7-2 to TRBJ1-6; the D gene is possibly TRBD1 (5 bases). This CDR3 contains 13 residues. V was clipped by 1 base and J by 9 bases, with 7 bases between them. The germline V gene has CDR1 SGHTA and CDR2 FQGNSA. The DNA for the CDR3 is TGTGCCAGCAGCTTAGTCGGGGGTTCACCCCTCCACTTT. It specifies CASSLVGGSPLHF.

V gene TRBV6-1 combines with J gene TRBJ2-4; 7 positions agree with TRBD2. The CDR3 extends over 14 amino acids. The germline V gene encodes CDR1 MNHNS and CDR2 SASEGT. The ends lost 3 bases at V and 6 bases at J; junction bases unmatched: 5. The CDR3 region is CASSEREKGNIQYF. The CDR3 region has the DNA TGTGCCAGCAGTGAGCGGGAGAAGGGAAACATTCAGTACTTC.

This clone was counted a single time. The chain carries TRBV7-2 and TRBJ2-5, with D possibly matching TRBD2 (6 bases). This CDR3 has 14 residues. Trimming removed 5 bases from V and 1 base from J, with 11 bases in between. Germline CDR1 is SGHTA and CDR2 is FQGNSA. In DNA form, the CDR3 reads TGTGCCAGCAGCGCAACCGGGAGCCAAGAGACCCAGTACTTC. Translation gives CASSATGSQETQYF.

The V gene is TRBV29-1, the J gene TRBJ1-5; D ambiguous. Germline assignment: CDR1 SQVTM and CDR2 ANQGSEA. Deletions cut 7 bases from V and 0 bases from J, with 13 bases between. The CDR3 is made up of 14 amino acids. Here the CDR3 reads CSALVENSNQPQHF. The CDR3 bases are TGCAGCGCCCTGGTCGAGAATAGCAATCAGCCCCAGCATTTT.

V and J are TRBV5-1 and TRBJ1-4, with TRBD1 identical over 9 bases. After removal of 4 bases from V and 2 bases from J, the junction contained 6 bases not matched to a gene. This CDR3 has 16 residues. Germline V gene lookup returns CDR1 SGHRS and CDR2 YFSETQ. The DNA of the CDR3 is TGCGCCAGCAGCCCAAGGACAGGGGATACTAATGAAAAACTGTTTTTT. Its translation is CASSPRTGDTNEKLFF.

The gene calls are TRBV6-2 or TRBV6-3 and TRBJ2-7, with TRBD1 identical over 9 bases. From germline, CDR1 is MNHEY and CDR2 SVGEGT. V shed 5 bases, J shed 4 bases, and the junction held 9 bases outside the gene matches. The CDR3 runs to 15 residues. CDR3 nucleotides: TGTGCCAGCAGTACAATACAGGGGGCCTTATACGAGCAGTACTTC. Encoded protein: CASSTIQGALYEQYF.

The V and J genes are TRBV27 and TRBJ2-1; no reliable D call. Trimming left V 2 bases short and J 4 bases short, with 6 bases between. CDR3 length: 13 amino acids. CDR1 and CDR2 from the germline V gene are MNHEY and SMNVEV (reference sequence). CDR3: CASSLAKYNEQFF. The DNA for the CDR3 is TGTGCCAGCAGTTTAGCGAAGTACAATGAGCAGTTCTTC.

The V call is TRBV5-8, the J call TRBJ1-2; 7 positions agree with TRBD1. The CDR3 runs 16 residues. Trimming cost V 4 bases and J 0 bases; bases outside gene matches: 9. Germline assignment: CDR1 SGHTS and CDR2 YDEGEE. CDR3 nucleotides: TGTGCCAGCAGCCCCCGGACAGGAGTTCCTAACTATGGCTACACCTTC. It specifies CASSPRTGVPNYGYTF.

This clone has only a few counts. The chain joins TRBV30 to TRBJ1-6; 7 bases agree with TRBD1. Germline values: CDR1 GTSNPN, CDR2 SVGIG (reference sequence). The CDR3 sequence is 15 residues long. The ends lost 1 base at V and 6 bases at J; junction bases unmatched: 6. CDR3 loop: CAWSAGTVSNSPLHF. In nucleotides, the CDR3 is TGTGCCTGGAGTGCTGGGACAGTTTCTAATTCACCCCTCCACTTT.

This clone was seen once. J is TRBJ2-3 and V is TRBV6-5; no reliable D call. Looked up from germline, CDR1 is MNHEY and CDR2 is SVGAGI. V was pared by 8 bases and J by 2 bases, with 17 bases between. The CDR3 consists of 15 residues. The CDR3, as DNA: TGTGCCAGCTCTTCCCTAGGAGTTACCACAGATACGCAGTATTTT. As protein: CASSSLGVTTDTQYF.

The V gene is TRBV30, the J gene TRBJ1-1; D possibly corresponds to TRBD1 (6 bases). The germline gives CDR1 GTSNPN, CDR2 SVGIG (reference sequence). Trimming stripped 0 bases from V and 11 bases from J, with 13 bases between. The CDR3 length is 12 residues. CDR3 in amino acids: CAWSVIGTTAFF. DNA for the CDR3: TGTGCCTGGAGTGTTATAGGGACAACTGCTTTCTTT.

The chain joins TRBV10-1 to TRBJ2-7, with 7 nucleotides matching TRBD2. The V segment lost 2 bases and the J segment 2 bases; nucleotides outside the gene matches: 9. The CDR3 is made up of 16 amino acids. Germline lookup yields CDR1 WNHNN and CDR2 SYGVQD (reference sequence). The CDR3 DNA is TGCGCCAGCAGTGAGGGTAGCGGGCTTAAGGCCTACGAGCAGTACTTC. It codes for CASSEGSGLKAYEQYF.

This clone was seen only once. The rearrangement uses TRBV18 and TRBJ1-2; perhaps TRBD1 as D (5 bases). Germline lookup yields CDR1 KGHSH and CDR2 LQKENI. This CDR3 region has 15 residues. V shed 3 bases and J shed 5 bases, with 16 bases lying between them. The CDR3 spells CASSPDSNGYYGYTF. Written as DNA, the CDR3 is TGTGCCAGCTCACCTGACAGCAATGGGTATTATGGCTACACCTTC.

V gene TRBV29-1 combines with J gene TRBJ2-7, with D possibly matching TRBD2 (5 bases). V dropped 3 bases and J dropped 7 bases, with 10 bases sitting between them. The CDR3 consists of 11 residues. CDR1 and CDR2 (germline): SQVTM, ANQGSEA. CDR3 region: CSVDARDEQYF. For the CDR3, the DNA is TGCAGCGTTGACGCGAGGGATGAGCAGTACTTC.